This entry lists 19 T cell receptor beta chains sequenced from one sample in a study of shared clonotypes between healthy human individuals. Only in-frame clones appear in the TCRdb table, and some are missing; sequencing was by immunoSEQ multiplex PCR. The table shows approximately 2.3 million clones, with more than 80% occurring only once. Sample: naive CD4+ T cells from PBMCs. The subset was: CD45RA+ positively selected. These receptors originate from a man aged 18 to 35 in good health. Some clones in this sample may be carry-over from other donors' samples.

The chain couples TRBV27 to TRBJ2-1; 14 bases agree with TRBD2. Germline loops: CDR1 MNHEY, CDR2 SMNVEV (reference sequence). Losses at the gene ends were 7 bases for V and 8 bases for J; bases not matched to a gene: 13. The CDR3 loop spans 17 amino acids. Here the CDR3 DNA reads TGTGCCAGCACCGTGACTAGCGGGAGGGCCTTGGGGTATGAGCAGTTCTTC. Translation: CASTVTSGRALGYEQFF.

V usage is TRBV11-2 and J usage is TRBJ2-7; 12 bases are shared with TRBD2. CDR1 and CDR2 from the germline V gene are SGHAT and FQNNGV. The V and J ends lost 4 bases and 4 bases, in that order; junction bases with no gene match: 8. The CDR3 has 16 amino acids. This chain's CDR3 is CASSWTGLAGRYEQYF. The DNA for the CDR3 is TGTGCCAGCAGCTGGACCGGACTAGCGGGAAGGTACGAGCAGTACTTC.

This clone occurred once. V usage is TRBV30 and J usage is TRBJ1-6; D is unclear. Germline values: CDR1 GTSNPN, CDR2 SVGIG (reference sequence). Deletions cut 0 bases from V and 7 bases from J, with 7 bases between. The CDR3 length is 13 residues. The CDR3 DNA follows: TGTGCCTGGAGTGTAATGGGGAATTCACCCCTCCACTTT. Encoded protein: CAWSVMGNSPLHF.

The chain is built from TRBV18 and TRBJ2-5, with D uncertain. The CDR3 contains 13 residues. Germline CDR1 is KGHSH and CDR2 is LQKENI. V lost 3 bases, J lost 4 bases, and 9 bases lay in between. Here the CDR3 reads CASSPRVRETQYF. The CDR3, as DNA: TGTGCCAGCTCACCTAGAGTCCGAGAGACCCAGTACTTC. Filled out from reference TRBV18 and TRBJ2-5, the complete variable domain reads NAGVMQNPRHLVRRRGQEARLRCSPMKGHSHVYWYRQLPEEGLKFMVYLQKENIIDESGMPKERFSAEFPKEGPSILRIQQVVRGDSAAYFCASSPRVRETQYFGPGTRLLVL.

Turning to this clone: Other nucleotide sequences from this sample produce the same CDR3. This chain joins TRBV30 and TRBJ1-1; D might be TRBD1 (5 bases). Trimming removed 3 bases at V and 1 base at J, with 9 bases between. Germline CDR1 and CDR2: GTSNPN and SVGIG (reference sequence). This CDR3 spans 13 amino acids. The CDR3 nucleotides are TGTGCCTGGAGGGGCCAGGGGAACACTGAAGCTTTCTTT. Residues: CAWRGQGNTEAFF.

The rearrangement uses TRBV6-1 and TRBJ1-2; the D gene is possibly TRBD1 (5 bases). The germline gives CDR1 MNHNS, CDR2 SASEGT. The CDR3 extends over 12 amino acids. The V gene lost 11 bases and the J gene lost 5 bases, with 15 bases spanning the gap. CDR3 nucleotide sequence: TGTGCCGCATCACGGGGGGAGTATGGCTACACCTTC. This sequence encodes CAASRGEYGYTF.

V usage is TRBV7-2 and J usage is TRBJ1-1, with D possibly matching TRBD1 (5 bases). CDR1 is SGHTA, CDR2 FQGNSA, per germline. Trimming took off 5 bases at V and 2 bases at J, with 18 bases between the two ends. This CDR3 has 16 residues. The CDR3 DNA sequence: TGTGCCAGCAGCCCGCGGTATGGGGGGGGAAACACTGAAGCTTTCTTT. It yields the protein CASSPRYGGGNTEAFF.

The rearrangement uses TRBV7-6 and TRBJ2-7, with TRBD2 matching 10 bases. The J segment lost 2 bases and the V segment lost 5 bases, leaving 12 bases of the junction unmatched. Germline CDR1 and CDR2: SGHVS and FNYEAQ. This CDR3 contains 17 residues. The DNA of the CDR3 is TGTGCCAGCAGCCAGGGGGGTCTAGCGGGAGACCCCTACGAGCAGTACTTC. This gives the protein CASSQGGLAGDPYEQYF.

The chain links TRBV5-1 to TRBJ2-1; maybe TRBD1 (7 bases). The germline gives CDR1 SGHRS, CDR2 YFSETQ. V lost 1 base to trimming and J lost 4 bases, with 18 bases between them. The length of the CDR3 is 17 residues. The CDR3 protein is CASSLIKRQGGYNEQFF. CDR3 in DNA: TGCGCCAGCAGCTTGATAAAACGGCAGGGGGGTTACAATGAGCAGTTCTTC.

V and J are TRBV5-5 and TRBJ2-1; D is possibly TRBD2 (5 bases). Per germline, CDR1 SGHKS and CDR2 YYEKEE (reference sequence). The CDR3 is made up of 15 amino acids. V was clipped by 0 bases and J by 4 bases, with 11 bases between them. The DNA of the CDR3 is TGTGCCAGCAGCTTGGCCCCGGACTCTTACAATGAGCAGTTCTTC. Amino acids: CASSLAPDSYNEQFF.

The chain recombines TRBV30 with TRBJ2-2; unclear D gene. The CDR3 consists of 13 residues. V lost 4 bases and J lost 5, with 11 bases in between. CDR1 GTSNPN and CDR2 SVGIG come from the germline V gene (reference sequence). The DNA for the CDR3 is TGTGCCTGGAATCAGTTAAGGACCGGGGAGCTGTTTTTT. This codes for CAWNQLRTGELFF.

In the case of this clone: Within the sample, other DNA sequences also encode this same CDR3. The chain employs TRBV19 and TRBJ2-7; D might be TRBD2 (6 bases). CDR1 LNHDA and CDR2 SQIVND come from the germline V gene (reference sequence). This CDR3 is 15 amino acids long. With 3 bases removed from V and 0 bases from J, the gap between germline ends came to 12 bases. CDR3 nucleotides: TGTGCCAGTAGTATCGGGGGAGGAGGCTCCTACGAGCAGTACTTC. This sequence encodes CASSIGGGGSYEQYF.

The chain employs TRBV7-9 and TRBJ1-1; a possible D gene is TRBD1 (5 bases). Trimming took 2 bases from V and 8 from J, leaving 9 bases between them. The germline V gene has CDR1 SEHNR and CDR2 FQNEAQ (reference sequence). This CDR3 is 12 amino acids long. The CDR3 loop reads CASSLQGSEAFF. The CDR3 coding sequence is TGTGCCAGCAGCTTACAGGGTTCCGAAGCTTTCTTT.

This chain links TRBV7-3 with TRBJ2-4; 8 nucleotides match TRBD2. Germline trimming cut 0 bases from V and 1 base from J; bases unmatched to any gene: 14. The CDR3 runs 20 residues. CDR1 SGHTA and CDR2 FQGTGA come from the germline V gene. The CDR3, as DNA: TGTGCCAGCAGCTTAACTTGGGTAGCGGGACGGAAGGAGGCCAAAAACATTCAGTACTTC. It codes for CASSLTWVAGRKEAKNIQYF.

Details on this clone: In the same sample, other DNA sequences code for this CDR3. The rearrangement uses TRBV18 and TRBJ1-1; possibly TRBD1 for D (5 bases). Germline V gene sequence: CDR1 KGHSH, CDR2 LQKENI. The CDR3 sequence is 14 residues long. V was trimmed by 4 bases and J by 3 bases, leaving 12 bases between them. The CDR3 spells CASSRGTGDTEAFF. CDR3 sequence (DNA): TGTGCCAGCTCACGCGGGACCGGGGACACTGAAGCTTTCTTT.

The rearrangement uses TRBV18 and TRBJ1-5; 9 bases fit TRBD1. CDR1 is KGHSH, CDR2 LQKENI, per germline. With 6 bases clipped from V and 5 bases from J, the junction kept 5 bases outside the gene matches. This CDR3 is 14 amino acids long. CDR3 residues: CASSGQGKDQPQHF. For the CDR3, the DNA is TGTGCCAGCTCCGGACAGGGGAAGGATCAGCCCCAGCATTTT.

The chain has TRBV7-3 and TRBJ2-1; TRBD1 matches at 10 bases. CDR3 length: 14 amino acids. Losses at the gene ends were 4 bases for V and 7 bases for J; bases not matched to a gene: 4. Germline V lookup: CDR1 SGHTA, CDR2 FQGTGA. The CDR3 here is CASSSRQGANEQFF. The CDR3 DNA reads TGTGCCAGCAGCTCTCGACAGGGGGCAAATGAGCAGTTCTTC.

This sequence joins TRBV6-5 and TRBJ2-5; D is perhaps TRBD2 (5 bases). Germline loops: CDR1 MNHEY, CDR2 SVGAGI. Deletions cut 5 bases from V and 1 base from J, with 8 bases between. This CDR3 comprises 13 residues. CDR3 in DNA: TGTGCCAGCAGTAGTAGCGCCCAAGAGACCCAGTACTTC. Residues: CASSSSAQETQYF.

This chain uses TRBV9 with TRBJ2-7; 10 bases match TRBD2. Germline CDR1 and CDR2: SGDLS and YYNGEE. V was clipped by 1 base and J by 3 bases; unmatched bases: 13. The CDR3 spans 18 residues. CDR3 sequence: CASSVLAGEPLTYYEQYF. The DNA of the CDR3 is TGTGCCAGCAGCGTACTAGCGGGAGAGCCCCTGACCTACTACGAGCAGTACTTC.